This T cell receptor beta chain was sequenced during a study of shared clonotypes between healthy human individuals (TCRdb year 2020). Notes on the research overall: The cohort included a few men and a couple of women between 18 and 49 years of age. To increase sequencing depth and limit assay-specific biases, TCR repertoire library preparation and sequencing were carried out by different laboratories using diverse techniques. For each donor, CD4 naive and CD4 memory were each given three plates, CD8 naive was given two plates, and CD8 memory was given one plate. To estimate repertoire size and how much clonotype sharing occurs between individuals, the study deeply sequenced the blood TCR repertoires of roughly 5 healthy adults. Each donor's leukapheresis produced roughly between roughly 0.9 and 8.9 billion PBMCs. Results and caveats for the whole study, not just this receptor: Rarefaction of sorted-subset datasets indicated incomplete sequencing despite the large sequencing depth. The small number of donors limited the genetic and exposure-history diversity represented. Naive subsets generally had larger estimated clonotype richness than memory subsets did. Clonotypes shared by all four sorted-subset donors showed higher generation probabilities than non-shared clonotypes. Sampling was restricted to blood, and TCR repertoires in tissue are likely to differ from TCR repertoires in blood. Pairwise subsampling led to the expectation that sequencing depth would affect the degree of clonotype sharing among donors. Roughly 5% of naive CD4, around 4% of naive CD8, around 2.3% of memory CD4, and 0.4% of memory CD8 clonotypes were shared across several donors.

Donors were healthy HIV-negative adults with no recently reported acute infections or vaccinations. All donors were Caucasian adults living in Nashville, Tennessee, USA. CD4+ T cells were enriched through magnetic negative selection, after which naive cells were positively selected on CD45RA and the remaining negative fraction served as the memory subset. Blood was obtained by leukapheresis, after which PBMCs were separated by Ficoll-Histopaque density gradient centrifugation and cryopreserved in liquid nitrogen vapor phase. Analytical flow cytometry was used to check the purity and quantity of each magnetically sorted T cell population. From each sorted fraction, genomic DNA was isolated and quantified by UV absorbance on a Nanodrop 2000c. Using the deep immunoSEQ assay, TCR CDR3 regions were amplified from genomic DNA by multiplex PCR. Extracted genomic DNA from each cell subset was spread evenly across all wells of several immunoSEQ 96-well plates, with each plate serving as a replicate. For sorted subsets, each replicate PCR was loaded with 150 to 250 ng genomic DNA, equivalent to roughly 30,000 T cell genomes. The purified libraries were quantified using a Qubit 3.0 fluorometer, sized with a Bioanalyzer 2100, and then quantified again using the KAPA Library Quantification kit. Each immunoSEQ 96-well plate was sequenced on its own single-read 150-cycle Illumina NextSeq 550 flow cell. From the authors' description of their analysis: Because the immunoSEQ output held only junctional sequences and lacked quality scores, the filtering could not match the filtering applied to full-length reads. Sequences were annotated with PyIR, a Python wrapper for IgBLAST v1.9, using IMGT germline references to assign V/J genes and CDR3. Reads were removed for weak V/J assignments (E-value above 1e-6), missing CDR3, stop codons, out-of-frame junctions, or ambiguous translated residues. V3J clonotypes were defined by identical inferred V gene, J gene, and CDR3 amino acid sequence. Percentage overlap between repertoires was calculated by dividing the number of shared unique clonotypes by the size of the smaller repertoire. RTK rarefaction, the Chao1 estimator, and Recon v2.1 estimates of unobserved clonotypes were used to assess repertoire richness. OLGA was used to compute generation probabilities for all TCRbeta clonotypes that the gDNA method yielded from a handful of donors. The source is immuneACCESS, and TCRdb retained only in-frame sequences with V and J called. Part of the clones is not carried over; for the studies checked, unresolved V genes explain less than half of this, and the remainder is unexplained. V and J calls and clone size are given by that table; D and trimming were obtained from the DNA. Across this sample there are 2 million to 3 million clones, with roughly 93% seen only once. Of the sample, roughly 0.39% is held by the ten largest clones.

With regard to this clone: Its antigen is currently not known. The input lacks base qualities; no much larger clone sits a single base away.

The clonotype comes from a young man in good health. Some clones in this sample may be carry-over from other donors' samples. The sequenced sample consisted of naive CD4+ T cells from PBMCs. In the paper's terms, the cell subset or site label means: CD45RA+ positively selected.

The CDR3 corresponds to CASSFSERRSNEQFF. The sequenced DNA is TGTGCCAGCAGCTTTTCGGAAAGACGGTCCAATGAGCAGTTCTTC. The chain was built from TRBV5-8 and TRBJ2-1; the D gene cannot be named for sure. The germline V gene encodes CDR1 SGHTS and CDR2 YDEGEE. The junction shows trimming of 2 bases on V and 6 bases on J, plus 15 bases between the germline ends. The CDR3 contains 15 residues, cysteine and phenylalanine counted. The retained sequence is limited to the CDR3, 45 bases, with the frame set at the first base. Reference TRBV5-8 and TRBJ2-1 proteins supply the regions before and after the CDR3; the full variable domain is: EAGVTQSPTHLIKTRGQQATLRCSPISGHTSVYWYQQALGLGLQFLLWYDEGEERNRGNFPPRFSGRQFPNYSSELNVNALELEDSALYLCASSFSERRSNEQFFGPGTRLTVL.